This entry concerns a single T cell receptor (beta chain). The source of the sample is a study of blood T cell repertoires in COVID-19. Original handling: Reference gene primers were amplified, and this amplification served to estimate nucleated cell counts. This table comes from immunoSEQ multiplex PCR, and its TCRdb copy is limited to in-frame clones, with some not included. The V and J calls and clone size come from that table; D and trimming were worked out from the DNA. The sample yields around 130,000 clones, approximately 80% seen once. Per the germline V gene, CDR1 is MDHEN and CDR2 is SYDVKM. V shed 2 bases and J shed 5 bases, with 10 bases lying between them. This CDR3 is built from 15 residues.

The chain recombines TRBV28 with TRBJ1-6, with D perhaps matching TRBD1 (5 bases). Specimen: peripheral blood. The receptor comes from a man aged 45-65 years with acute or convalescent COVID-19. The CDR3 sequence: CASSLQGLNNSPLHF. In nucleotides, the CDR3 is TGTGCCAGCAGTTTACAGGGTCTAAATAATTCACCCCTCCACTTT. Based on the CDR3 plus reference TRBV28 and TRBJ1-6, the full variable domain is DVKVTQSSRYLVKRTGEKVFLECVQDMDHENMFWYRQDPGLGLRLIYFSYDVKMKEKGDIPEGYSVSREKKERFSLILESASTNQTSMYLCASSLQGLNNSPLHFGNGTRLTVT.